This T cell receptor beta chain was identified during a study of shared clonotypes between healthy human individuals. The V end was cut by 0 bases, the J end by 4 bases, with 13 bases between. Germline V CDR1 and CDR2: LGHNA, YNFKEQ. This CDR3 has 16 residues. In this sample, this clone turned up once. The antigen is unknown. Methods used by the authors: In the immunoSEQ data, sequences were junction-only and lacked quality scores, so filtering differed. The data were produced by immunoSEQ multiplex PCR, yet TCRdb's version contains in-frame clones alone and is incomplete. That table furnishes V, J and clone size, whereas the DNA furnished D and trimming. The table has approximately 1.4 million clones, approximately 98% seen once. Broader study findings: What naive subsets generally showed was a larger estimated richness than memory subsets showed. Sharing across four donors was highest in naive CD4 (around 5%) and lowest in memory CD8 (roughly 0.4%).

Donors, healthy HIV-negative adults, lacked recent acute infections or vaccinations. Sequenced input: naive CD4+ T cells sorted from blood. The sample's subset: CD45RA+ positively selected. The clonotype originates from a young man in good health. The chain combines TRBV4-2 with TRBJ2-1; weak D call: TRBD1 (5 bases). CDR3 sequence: CASSQDGARPYNEQFF. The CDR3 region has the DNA TGTGCCAGCAGCCAAGATGGGGCTAGACCTTACAATGAGCAGTTCTTC.